A selection of T cell receptor beta chains follows, all from one sample in a study of blood T cell repertoires in COVID-19. Libraries were prepared by immunoSEQ multiplex PCR; TCRdb keeps only in-frame clonotypes and omits some of them. The top ten hold approximately 3.4% of the sample, which has about 140,000 clones, about four fifths seen once. Specimen: peripheral blood. These receptors were taken from an older man who had recovered from COVID-19. The CDR3 runs from the conserved cysteine through the conserved F or W. Clone size, where shown, is once, few, many, or a class for clones that have expanded.

clone size: -
J gene: TRBJ1-1
V gene: TRBV6-2/TRBV6-3
CDR3 protein: CASSYSPRRDTEAFF

clone size: -
J gene: TRBJ1-1
V gene: TRBV10-1
CDR3 protein: CATSDRTNTEAFF

clone size: -
J gene: TRBJ2-2
V gene: TRBV4-1
CDR3 protein: CASSPLPGGPTGELFF

clone size: many
J gene: TRBJ2-2
V gene: TRBV30
CDR3 protein: CAWSVRGWASGKGDTGELFF

clone size: -
J gene: TRBJ2-7
V gene: TRBV30
CDR3 protein: CACQSQSLF

clone size: -
J gene: TRBJ2-3
V gene: TRBV7-2
CDR3 protein: CASSWTSGNSDTQYF

clone size: -
J gene: TRBJ2-1
V gene: TRBV18
CDR3 protein: CASSPPGQGGNEQFF

clone size: -
J gene: TRBJ1-6
V gene: TRBV27
CDR3 protein: CASSFSYRNNSPLHF

clone size: few
J gene: TRBJ2-5
V gene: TRBV19
CDR3 protein: CASSLPRLAGSGETQYF

clone size: few
J gene: TRBJ2-2
V gene: TRBV27
CDR3 protein: CASRSWGGTSGRANTGELFF

clone size: -
J gene: TRBJ1-2
V gene: TRBV12-3/TRBV12-4
CDR3 protein: CASSRSGGYGYTF

clone size: -
J gene: TRBJ2-7
V gene: TRBV4-2
CDR3 protein: CASSQDPPILAGESYEQYF

clone size: -
J gene: TRBJ1-2
V gene: TRBV19
CDR3 protein: CASGGDRGFNGGYTF

clone size: few
J gene: TRBJ2-1
V gene: TRBV7-3
CDR3 protein: CASSRTSVSSYNEQFF

clone size: -
J gene: TRBJ2-7
V gene: TRBV23-1
CDR3 protein: CASSQSDSQRGDGLYEQYF

clone size: -
J gene: TRBJ2-1
V gene: TRBV27
CDR3 protein: CASSLYPADYEQFF